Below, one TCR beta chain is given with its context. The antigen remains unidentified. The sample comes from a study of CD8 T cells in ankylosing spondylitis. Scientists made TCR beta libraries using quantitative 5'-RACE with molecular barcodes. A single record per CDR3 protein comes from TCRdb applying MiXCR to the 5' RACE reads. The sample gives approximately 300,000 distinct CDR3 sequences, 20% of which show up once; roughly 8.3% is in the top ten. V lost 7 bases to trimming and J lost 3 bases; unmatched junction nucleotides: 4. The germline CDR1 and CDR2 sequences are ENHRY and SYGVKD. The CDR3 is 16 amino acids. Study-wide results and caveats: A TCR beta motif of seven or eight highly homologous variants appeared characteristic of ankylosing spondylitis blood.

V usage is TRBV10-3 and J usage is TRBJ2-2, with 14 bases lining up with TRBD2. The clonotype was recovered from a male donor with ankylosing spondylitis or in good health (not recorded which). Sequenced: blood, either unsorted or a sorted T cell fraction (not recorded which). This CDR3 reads CAITGTSGRHTGELFF. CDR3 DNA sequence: TGTGCCATCACCGGGACTAGCGGGAGACACACCGGGGAGCTGTTTTTT.